The 22 T cell receptor beta chains below were found in one sample sequenced in a study of control samples from healthy donors and cancer patients. Data came from immunoSEQ multiplex PCR; TCRdb stores just in-frame clones and leaves some out. The table has roughly 140,000 clones, about nine tenths seen once. Source material: blood. Receptors originate from a man in his thirties or forties in good health.

In this sample, this clone turned up once. This chain connects TRBV19 to TRBJ2-7, with 11 positions matching TRBD2. This CDR3 is 14 amino acids long. Trimming removed 4 bases from V and 6 bases from J; junction bases left unmatched: 5. Germline lookup yields CDR1 LNHDA and CDR2 SQIVND (reference sequence). Here the CDR3 reads CASSTIAGGGEQYF. The CDR3 coding sequence is TGTGCCAGTAGTACTATAGCGGGAGGGGGCGAGCAGTACTTC.

The V gene is TRBV6-5, the J gene TRBJ1-1; D perhaps matches TRBD1 (5 bases). CDR1 and CDR2 from the germline V gene are MNHEY and SVGAGI. V was clipped by 2 bases and J by 2 bases, with 12 bases between them. The CDR3 has 15 residues. CDR3 DNA: TGTGCCAGCAGTTACGAGGTGAGGGGAAACACTGAAGCTTTCTTT. It encodes CASSYEVRGNTEAFF.

This sequence joins TRBV19 and TRBJ2-7; D unresolved. Germline V gives CDR1 LNHDA, CDR2 SQIVND (reference sequence). The CDR3 spans 17 residues. Trimming removed 3 bases at V and 0 bases at J, with 18 bases between. The DNA for the CDR3 is TGTGCCAGTAGTATTATGGTCTCCGCAACGAGCTCCTACGAGCAGTACTTC. Translated, it gives CASSIMVSATSSYEQYF.

The V call is TRBV19, the J call TRBJ2-2, with TRBD2 as a possible D gene (6 bases). The CDR3 sequence is 14 residues long. From germline, CDR1 is LNHDA and CDR2 SQIVND (reference sequence). Trimming shortened V by 3 bases and J by 6 bases, and 11 bases separated the two germline ends. CDR3 residues: CASSIVGGAGELFF. The CDR3 coding sequence is TGTGCCAGTAGTATTGTAGGCGGGGCCGGGGAGCTGTTTTTT.

This clone has only one observation. This chain links TRBV29-1 with TRBJ2-7, with TRBD1 matching over 7 bases. This CDR3 has 11 residues. Trimming took 6 bases from V and 6 from J; bases not matched to a gene: 5. The V gene's germline CDR1 is SQVTM and CDR2 ANQGSEA. CDR3 loop: CSVDDRAEQYF. The CDR3 bases are TGCAGCGTCGACGACAGGGCCGAGCAGTACTTC.

The chain has TRBV9 and TRBJ2-1; TRBD1 matches 11 bases. V shed 0 bases and J 8 bases; nucleotides not matched to a gene: 4. This CDR3 has 15 amino acids. Germline-derived CDR1 and CDR2 are SGDLS and YYNGEE. CDR3: CASSVGTGGFDEQFF. CDR3 bases: TGTGCCAGCAGCGTAGGGACAGGGGGCTTCGATGAGCAGTTCTTC.

The chain couples TRBV4-2 to TRBJ1-3; D unclear. Germline CDR1 LGHNA, CDR2 YNFKEQ. Trimming took off 1 base at V and 0 bases at J, with 10 bases between the two ends. CDR3 size: 16 residues. The CDR3 reads CASSQGAGNSGNTIYF. The DNA for the CDR3 is TGTGCCAGCAGCCAAGGAGCAGGTAACTCTGGAAACACCATATATTTT.

The rearrangement joins TRBV7-2 to TRBJ1-2; no clear D gene. Germline V lookup: CDR1 SGHTA, CDR2 FQGNSA. The V and J ends lost 1 base and 4 bases respectively, with 10 bases between them. The CDR3 is 14 residues long. The CDR3 loop is CASSLVRQSYGYTF. The DNA for the CDR3 is TGTGCCAGCAGCTTAGTTCGACAAAGCTATGGCTACACCTTC. The full variable domain, in which reference TRBV7-2 and TRBJ1-2 provide the parts outside the CDR3, is GAGVSQSPSNKVTEKGKDVELRCDPISGHTALYWYRQSLGQGLEFLIYFQGNSAPDKSGLPSDRFSAERTGGSVSTLTIQRTQQEDSAVYLCASSLVRQSYGYTFGSGTRLTVV.

The J gene is TRBJ1-2, the V gene TRBV18, with a tentative D call TRBD1 (6 bases). V shed 7 bases and J shed 5 bases, with 14 bases lying between them. CDR1 is KGHSH and CDR2 is LQKENI in the germline V gene. This CDR3 contains 13 residues. Here the CDR3 reads CASYTGRGYGYTF. The DNA for the CDR3 is TGTGCCAGCTACACAGGGAGGGGATATGGCTACACCTTC.

This chain uses TRBV24-1 with TRBJ1-2; D gene unclear. The germline V gene has CDR1 KGHDR and CDR2 SFDVKD. This CDR3 region has 11 residues. V was clipped by 5 bases and J by 9 bases, with 9 bases between them. CDR3 coding DNA: TGTGCCACCAGTGGGGGTCTTCGCTACACCTTC. Encoded protein: CATSGGLRYTF.

The chain links TRBV5-4 to TRBJ1-4; D gene ambiguous. CDR1 and CDR2 (germline): SGHNT, YYREEE (reference sequence). Trimming took off 2 bases at V and 5 bases at J, with 7 bases between the two ends. CDR3 size: 13 residues. In DNA form, the CDR3 reads TGTGCCAGCAGCTTCGAGCCCAATGAAAAACTGTTTTTT. Its translation: CASSFEPNEKLFF.

The chain joins TRBV19 to TRBJ1-6; possible D gene TRBD1, 5 bases. V was trimmed by 5 bases and J by 10 bases, leaving 24 bases between them. The CDR3 is made up of 17 amino acids. Germline assignment: CDR1 LNHDA and CDR2 SQIVND (reference sequence). The CDR3 here is CASSSRGGTGIRSPLHF. The DNA for the CDR3 is TGTGCCAGTAGTTCGCGGGGGGGGACGGGAATCCGGTCACCCCTCCACTTT.

The chain has TRBV11-1 and TRBJ2-1, with 11 bases lining up with TRBD1. The J segment lost 8 bases and the V segment lost 5 bases, leaving 8 bases of the junction unmatched. The CDR3 is 15 residues long. Germline V lookup: CDR1 SGHAT, CDR2 FQDESV (reference sequence). CDR3 bases: TGTGCCAGCAGCCACCGGGACAGGGGGATCTATGAGCAGTTCTTC. It encodes CASSHRDRGIYEQFF.

The genes are TRBV3-1 (or the pseudogene TRBV3-2) and TRBJ1-6, with 7 bases that match TRBD1. This CDR3 spans 14 amino acids. The germline V gene has CDR1 LGHDT and CDR2 YNNKEL (reference sequence). J gave up 7 bases and V 7 bases, and 7 bases lay outside the gene matches. The CDR3 protein is CASTVGQANSPLHF. The CDR3 DNA reads TGTGCCAGCACCGTAGGACAGGCAAATTCACCCCTCCACTTT.

The chain combines TRBV19 with TRBJ1-2, with TRBD1 identical over 9 bases. After removal of 9 bases from V and 8 bases from J, the junction contained 10 bases not matched to a gene. CDR1 is LNHDA and CDR2 is SQIVND in the germline V gene (reference sequence). The CDR3 consists of 13 residues. Written as DNA, the CDR3 is TGTGCCAGCAGACAGGGGGGATTTTTAGGCTACACCTTC. Translated, it gives CASRQGGFLGYTF.

The rearrangement joins TRBV4-3 to TRBJ2-3; perhaps TRBD2 as D (5 bases). V lost 1 base and J lost 5, with 13 bases in between. Germline V gives CDR1 LGHNA, CDR2 YSLEER. The CDR3 totals 15 residues. The CDR3 nucleotides read TGCGCCAGCAGCCAAGTCGGGCTAGCTATAGATACGCAGTATTTT. This sequence encodes CASSQVGLAIDTQYF.

This chain joins TRBV19 and TRBJ2-3; D is unresolved. Looked up from germline, CDR1 is LNHDA and CDR2 is SQIVND (reference sequence). Trimming stripped 5 bases from V and 4 bases from J, with 10 bases between. The CDR3 has 13 amino acids. In nucleotides, the CDR3 is TGTGCCAGTAGTGACCAGACGTCAGATACGCAGTATTTT. Its protein product is CASSDQTSDTQYF.

The sample holds one count of this clone. The chain joins TRBV10-3 to TRBJ2-7; either TRBD1 or TRBD2 may supply D (5 bases each). The germline V and J ends were trimmed by 4 bases and 4 bases, with 8 bases remaining between them. Germline V gives CDR1 ENHRY, CDR2 SYGVKD. This CDR3 contains 12 residues. CDR3 sequence (DNA): TGTGCCATCAGTGGAGGGGTGTACGAGCAGTACTTC. Amino acid sequence: CAISGGVYEQYF.

The J gene is TRBJ2-7, the V gene TRBV25-1; D is undetermined. The CDR3 extends over 11 amino acids. Trimming removed 6 bases from V and 4 bases from J, with 7 bases in between. Germline CDR1 reads MGHDK; CDR2 reads SYGVNS. The chain's CDR3 is CASRKGYEQYF. CDR3 nucleotide sequence: TGTGCCAGCAGAAAAGGGTACGAGCAGTACTTC.

The J gene is TRBJ2-3, the V gene TRBV7-6, with D perhaps assigned TRBD1 or TRBD2 (7 bases each). This CDR3 has 16 amino acids. V was cut by 5 bases and J by 6 bases, with 21 bases left in between. Germline values: CDR1 SGHVS, CDR2 FNYEAQ. CDR3 DNA sequence: TGTGCCAGCAGCCAGGGGGGGACATCTCAGGTCGATACGCAGTATTTT. This translates into CASSQGGTSQVDTQYF.

The chain recombines TRBV3-1 (or the pseudogene TRBV3-2) with TRBJ1-2, with D possibly being TRBD1 (5 bases). The length of the CDR3 is 9 residues. CDR1 and CDR2 (germline): LGHDT, YNNKEL (reference sequence). V was clipped by 11 bases and J by 8 bases, with 9 bases between them. CDR3 sequence (DNA): TGTGCCTCAGGGATGGGCTACACCTTC. Translation gives CASGMGYTF.

The chain recombines TRBV6-2 or TRBV6-3 with TRBJ2-3; no definite D call. The CDR3 covers 12 residues. Trimming shortened V by 0 bases and J by 8 bases, and 6 bases separated the two germline ends. In germline, CDR1 is MNHEY, CDR2 SVGEGT. The CDR3 DNA sequence: TGTGCCAGCAGTTACTCAAGAGGTACGCAGTATTTT. It translates to CASSYSRGTQYF.